The rows below give T cell receptor beta chains drawn from one sample of a study of cytomegalovirus exposure and HLA in healthy donors. Produced via immunoSEQ multiplex PCR; TCRdb's table is partial and in-frame only. The sample includes roughly 100,000 clones, 75% of them seen just once. The sample was PBMCs. All receptors derive from a man aged 50-60 years in good health and CMV-seronegative. The conserved cysteine and the conserved F or W are not part of the CDR3 here.

14 | TRBV29-1 | SVEKEGGLWTGELF
10 | TRBV7-6 | ASSSNYNEQF
10 | TRBV11-3 | ASRGANTEAF
12 | TRBV27 | ASSSPSRNTEAF
14 | TRBV4-1 | ASSRTSIRGQETQY
13 | TRBV6-1 | ASSESYRGQNEQY
14 | TRBV4-1 | ASSPNVGLAVKEQF
13 | TRBV6-5 | ASSYGTEGNEKLF
11 | TRBV6-1 | ASRERDRETQY
12 | TRBV6-1 | ASSEAAGVSPLH
13 | TRBV2 | ASLRQIATNEKLF
11 | TRBV28 | ASSKTGPEGYT
13 | TRBV18 | ASSRHSSTVEEQY
14 | TRBV30 | AWSSPGQGSSYEQY
13 | TRBV30 | AWSPWTAANSPLH
13 | TRBV4-2 | ASSQDGDRGETQY